The 2 T cell receptor beta chains listed next were all sequenced from one sample in a study of shared clonotypes between healthy human individuals. Assay used: immunoSEQ multiplex PCR; TCRdb lists only in-frame clones, some missing. The data hold about 530,000 clones, with about 80% observed a single time. Source material: PBMCs. The receptors come from a middle-aged woman in good health. Some clones in this sample may be carry-over from other donors' samples.

This chain links TRBV28 with TRBJ1-5; the D is unclear. Germline CDR1 reads MDHEN; CDR2 reads SYDVKM. This CDR3 contains 15 residues. V lost 2 bases to trimming and J lost 1 base, with 9 bases between them. The CDR3: CASSLTLGSNQPQHF. As DNA, the CDR3 is TGTGCCAGCAGTTTAACCCTGGGGAGCAATCAGCCCCAGCATTTT.

For this clone: A far larger clone is one base from this, pointing to a likely read error. The CDR3 is CASSVGGQGHPEAFF. The CDR3 DNA follows: TGTGCCAGCAGCGTAGGGGGACAGGGCCATCCTGAAGCTTTCTTT. The V gene is TRBV9, the J gene TRBJ1-1, with 9 bases aligning to TRBD1. Germline V CDR1 and CDR2: SGDLS, YYNGEE. CDR3 length: 15 amino acids. V dropped 0 bases and J dropped 6; count of bases not matched to a gene: 6.